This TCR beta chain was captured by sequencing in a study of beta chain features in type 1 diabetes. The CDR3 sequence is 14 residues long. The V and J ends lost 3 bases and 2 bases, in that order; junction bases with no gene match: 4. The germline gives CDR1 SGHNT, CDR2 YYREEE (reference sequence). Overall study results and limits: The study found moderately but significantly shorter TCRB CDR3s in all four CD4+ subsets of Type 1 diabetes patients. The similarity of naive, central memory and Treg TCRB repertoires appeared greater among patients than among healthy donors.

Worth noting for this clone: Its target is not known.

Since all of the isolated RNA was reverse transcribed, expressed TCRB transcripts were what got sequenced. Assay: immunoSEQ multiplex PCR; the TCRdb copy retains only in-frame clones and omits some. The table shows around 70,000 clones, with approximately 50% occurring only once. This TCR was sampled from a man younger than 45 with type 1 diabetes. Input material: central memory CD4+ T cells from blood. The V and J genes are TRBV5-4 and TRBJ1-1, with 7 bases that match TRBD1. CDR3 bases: TGTGCCAGCAGCTCCGGGACAGATAACACTGAAGCTTTCTTT. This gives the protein CASSSGTDNTEAFF.